The clone carrying this T cell receptor beta chain was seen only once. Its antigen remains unknown. Germline V gene sequence: CDR1 LNHNV, CDR2 YYDKDF (reference sequence). This CDR3 has 16 residues. V trimming: 5 bases; J trimming: 3 bases; junction bases outside the gene matches: 8. The data belong to a study of shared clonotypes between healthy human individuals. Findings and caveats of the study: Sampling was confined to blood; repertoires within tissues likely differ.

Recent vaccinations or acute infections were absent in the healthy HIV-negative adult donors. Study processing details: ImmunoSEQ supplied junction-only sequences lacking quality scores, so filtering was different. Generated by immunoSEQ multiplex PCR, the TCRdb table keeps only in-frame clones and is missing some. V and J calls and clone size are given by that table; D and trimming were obtained from the DNA. The table shows 450,000 to 500,000 clones, with about 84% occurring only once. The gene calls are TRBV15 and TRBJ2-3, with 10 bases aligning to TRBD2. This TCR was sampled from a woman between 40 and 50 years old in good health. Some clones in this sample may be carry-over from other donors' samples. Sequencing was performed on PBMCs. The CDR3 sequence: CATSGRLAGGTDTQYF. For the CDR3, the DNA is TGTGCCACCAGCGGAAGACTAGCGGGTGGTACAGATACGCAGTATTTT.